This T cell receptor (beta chain) emerged from a study of T-cell reconstitution after alpha-beta-depleted transplantation in children. This CDR3 has 15 residues. V dropped 2 bases and J dropped 2 bases, with 13 bases sitting between them. Overall study results and limits: One year post-transplant, T-cell counts and diversity were largely derived from T cells produced anew.

Unique molecular identifiers were used to barcode this TCRbeta library. TCRdb reprocessed the PCR reads via MiXCR and lists one record per CDR3 protein. This sample has approximately 1,000,000 distinct CDR3 sequences, with about 31% found just once. To note about this clonotype: What it binds is not known.

The chain links TRBV12-3 or TRBV12-4 to TRBJ2-7; D tentatively fits TRBD1 or TRBD2 (5 bases each). The input for sequencing was PBMCs, mostly from graft donor cells, taken 360 days after TCRalphabeta/CD19-depleted stem cell transplant. The clonotype originates from a boy younger than two who had a stem cell transplant for SCID, so the T cells may come from the graft donor. CDR3 amino acids: CASSLKPGSTYEQYF. In DNA, the CDR3 is TGTGCCAGCAGTTTAAAGCCAGGGAGCACCTACGAGCAGTACTTC.